Below are 19 T cell receptor beta chains sequenced from a single sample in a study of sequential checkpoint blockade in melanoma. Treatment: randomized to nivolumab then ipilimumab (arm A) or the reverse (arm B). Data came from immunoSEQ multiplex PCR; TCRdb stores just in-frame clones and leaves some out. Of about 6,000 clones detected, 20% to 25% appear once; the ten largest clones hold roughly a tenth. This sample comprised tumor tissue (inferred from file names), obtained from a patient given nivolumab and ipilimumab in sequence. The receptors shown here come from a human donor with melanoma.

This clone showed up just a few times. The J gene is TRBJ2-1, the V gene TRBV6-8; D gene unclear. The CDR3 is 14 residues long. The V gene's germline CDR1 is MNHGY and CDR2 SAAAGT. V was pared by 3 bases and J by 8 bases, with 14 bases between. This CDR3 reads CASSYLGVQDEQFF. CDR3 bases: TGTGCCAGCAGTTATCTTGGGGTTCAGGATGAGCAGTTCTTC.

This clone came up a few times. V and J are TRBV6-8 and TRBJ2-7; perhaps TRBD2 as D (5 bases). Trimming cost V 7 bases and J 0 bases, with 13 bases left between them. The CDR3 length is 14 residues. Looked up from germline, CDR1 is MNHGY and CDR2 is SAAAGT. DNA of the CDR3: TGTGCCAGCACCTCGGGATGGTACTCCTACGAGCAGTACTTC. Translation gives CASTSGWYSYEQYF.

This clone was observed at least ten times. The V call is TRBV7-4, the J call TRBJ1-2, with 7 nucleotides matching TRBD1. Germline assignment: CDR1 SGHVT and CDR2 SQSDAQ. Trimming cost V 5 bases and J 0 bases; bases outside gene matches: 6. This CDR3 is 15 amino acids long. The CDR3 region is CASSPGDSTNYGYTF. The CDR3 DNA reads TGTGCCAGCAGCCCGGGGGACAGCACTAACTATGGCTACACCTTC. Full variable domain (outside the CDR3, taken from reference TRBV7-4 and TRBJ1-2): GAGVSQSPRYKVAKRGRDVALRCDSISGHVTLYWYRQTLGQGSEVLTYSQSDAQRDKSGRPSGRFSAERPERSVSTLKIQRTEQGDSAVYLCASSPGDSTNYGYTFGSGTRLTVV.

The V call is TRBV29-1, the J call TRBJ2-1, with D tentatively TRBD1 or TRBD2 (5 bases each). V dropped 6 bases and J dropped 0 bases, with 12 bases sitting between them. The CDR3 has 14 residues. CDR1 and CDR2 from the germline V gene are SQVTM and ANQGSEA. The CDR3 DNA reads as TGCAGCGTACTATCAGGGAGCTCCTACAATGAGCAGTTCTTC. Translating gives CSVLSGSSYNEQFF.

The rearrangement uses TRBV18 and TRBJ1-2, with D tentatively TRBD1 (5 bases). This CDR3 spans 13 amino acids. V lost 3 bases to trimming and J lost 6 bases, with 11 bases between them. Looked up from germline, CDR1 is KGHSH and CDR2 is LQKENI. This CDR3 is CASSPFGGNGYTF. CDR3 nucleotide sequence: TGTGCCAGCTCACCCTTTGGGGGTAATGGCTACACCTTC. The whole variable domain, filled in from reference TRBV18 and TRBJ1-2, reads NAGVMQNPRHLVRRRGQEARLRCSPMKGHSHVYWYRQLPEEGLKFMVYLQKENIIDESGMPKERFSAEFPKEGPSILRIQQVVRGDSAAYFCASSPFGGNGYTFGSGTRLTVV.

This clone has ten or more counts. The chain recombines TRBV11-3 with TRBJ1-3; D is ambiguous. Trimming took off 1 base at V and 0 bases at J, with 10 bases between the two ends. Germline V gene data show CDR1 as SGHNT and CDR2 as YENEEA. The CDR3 runs to 16 residues. The CDR3 DNA reads TGTGCCAGCAGCTTAGGGCCAGCACACTCTGGAAACACCATATATTTT. This translates into CASSLGPAHSGNTIYF.

The V gene is TRBV28, the J gene TRBJ1-1; 7 bases match TRBD1. The V segment lost 2 bases and the J segment 5 bases; nucleotides outside the gene matches: 5. CDR1 is MDHEN and CDR2 is SYDVKM in the germline V gene. The CDR3 contains 14 residues. CDR3 DNA: TGTGCCAGCAGTTTAGACAGGGCCGGGACTGAAGCTTTCTTT. The encoded protein is CASSLDRAGTEAFF.

This clone appeared once. The chain recombines TRBV5-1 with TRBJ1-1; unclear D gene. Trimming cost V 0 bases and J 1 base, with 7 bases left between them. The CDR3 is made up of 14 amino acids. Germline V CDR1 and CDR2: SGHRS, YFSETQ. The CDR3 DNA is TGCGCCAGCAGCTTGGGGCCAGGGAACACTGAAGCTTTCTTT. The encoded protein is CASSLGPGNTEAFF. The whole variable domain, remainder taken from reference TRBV5-1 and TRBJ1-1, is KAGVTQTPRYLIKTRGQQVTLSCSPISGHRSVSWYQQTPGQGLQFLFEYFSETQRNKGNFPGRFSGRQFSNSRSEMNVSTLELGDSALYLCASSLGPGNTEAFFGQGTRLTVV.

By its share, this clone is medium-sized. The V and J genes are TRBV29-1 and TRBJ2-1; 13 bases are a match to TRBD2. Germline V gene data show CDR1 as SQVTM and CDR2 as ANQGSEA. This CDR3 comprises 14 residues. The J segment lost 9 bases and the V segment lost 6 bases, leaving 8 bases of the junction unmatched. This CDR3 is CSVSGLAGQSEQFF. The CDR3 region has the DNA TGCAGCGTCTCGGGACTAGCGGGACAAAGTGAGCAGTTCTTC.

This clone has at least ten counts. The chain uses TRBV4-1 and TRBJ1-5; D possibly corresponds to TRBD1 (5 bases). CDR3 length: 16 residues. The V end was cut by 0 bases, the J end by 5 bases, with 14 bases between. Germline-derived CDR1 and CDR2 are MGHRA and YSYEKL. For the CDR3, the DNA is TGCGCCAGCAGCCAAGAAAAGCAGGGCAGGGATCAGCCCCAGCATTTT. Its translation is CASSQEKQGRDQPQHF.

This clone was seen only a few times. The CDR3 coding sequence is TGTGCCAGCAGTTACGGGGGAGGGTTCACTGAAGCTTTCTTT. Translation: CASSYGGGFTEAFF. V and J are TRBV6-8 and TRBJ1-1, with TRBD1 as a possible D gene (5 bases). CDR1 is MNHGY and CDR2 is SAAAGT in the germline V gene. This CDR3 comprises 14 residues. With 2 bases removed from V and 4 bases from J, the gap between germline ends came to 11 bases.

This clone came up a few times. The rearrangement joins TRBV11-3 to TRBJ2-7; D could derive from TRBD1 or TRBD2 (5 bases each). V was shortened by 3 bases and J by 3 bases, with 21 bases between the two germline ends. CDR3 length equals 17 residues. Germline lookup yields CDR1 SGHNT and CDR2 YENEEA. CDR3 sequence: CASSFRAGSPFFYEQYF. The CDR3, as DNA: TGTGCCAGCAGCTTCAGGGCGGGCAGCCCCTTTTTCTACGAGCAGTACTTC.

This clone turned up a few times. The genes are TRBV6-8 and TRBJ2-1; unclear D gene. The CDR3 consists of 17 residues. With 10 bases removed from V and 3 bases from J, the gap between germline ends came to 25 bases. Germline lookup yields CDR1 MNHGY and CDR2 SAAAGT. In DNA, the CDR3 is TGTGCCATCGGTTGGACCGCCAGTTCCCATATCTACAATGAGCAGTTCTTC. This gives the protein CAIGWTASSHIYNEQFF.

This clone was counted between two and nine times. The chain has TRBV19 and TRBJ2-7; D is possibly TRBD2 (6 bases). Trimming removed 5 bases at V and 0 bases at J, with 8 bases between. This CDR3 comprises 13 residues. Germline CDR1 reads LNHDA; CDR2 reads SQIVND (reference sequence). The CDR3 coding sequence is TGTGCCAGTAGTCCGGGGGACTCCTACGAGCAGTACTTC. It yields the protein CASSPGDSYEQYF. Looking up the rest from reference TRBV19 and TRBJ2-7 gives the full variable domain: DGGITQSPKYLFRKEGQNVTLSCEQNLNHDAMYWYRQDPGQGLRLIYYSQIVNDFQKGDIAEGYSVSREKKESFPLTVTSAQKNPTAFYLCASSPGDSYEQYFGPGTRLTVT.

This clone appeared a few times. The J gene is TRBJ1-2, the V gene TRBV28, with D possibly TRBD1 on 6 matching bases. Trimming cost V 1 base and J 5 bases, with 8 bases left between them. Germline V lookup: CDR1 MDHEN, CDR2 SYDVKM. The CDR3 sequence is 13 residues long. In nucleotides, the CDR3 is TGTGCCAGCAGTTTATCGGGGGCGTATGGCTACACCTTC. It codes for CASSLSGAYGYTF.

This clone has just a few counts. The genes are TRBV11-3 and TRBJ2-5; D is uncertain. CDR3 length: 16 amino acids. Trimming stripped 7 bases from V and 2 bases from J, with 20 bases between. In germline, CDR1 is SGHNT, CDR2 YENEEA. The CDR3 DNA reads as TGTGCCAGCAACCCCTCACGGGCAGAACTTCAAGAGACCCAGTACTTC. Amino acids: CASNPSRAELQETQYF.

This clone is categorized as medium-sized (0.01 to 0.1%). V and J are TRBV11-3 and TRBJ2-4, with D unclear. CDR3 length: 15 residues. CDR1 is SGHNT and CDR2 is YENEEA in the germline V gene. Trimming cost V 8 bases and J 1 base, with 15 bases left between them. The CDR3 DNA reads as TGTGCCAGCGGGCCCTCATGGAGTGCCAAAAACATTCAGTACTTC. This encodes CASGPSWSAKNIQYF.

This chain uses TRBV19 with TRBJ1-5, with 7 positions matching TRBD1. CDR1 and CDR2 (germline): LNHDA, SQIVND (reference sequence). The CDR3 contains 15 residues. The trim removed 5 bases at V and 1 base at J, leaving 5 bases unmatched. The CDR3 is CASSAGTASNQPQHF. CDR3 coding DNA: TGTGCCAGTAGTGCCGGGACAGCAAGCAATCAGCCCCAGCATTTT.

This clone was counted a few times. The chain uses TRBV10-2 and TRBJ1-1; tentatively, D is TRBD1 (5 bases). Trimming stripped 3 bases from V and 5 bases from J, with 13 bases between. This CDR3 is 14 amino acids long. Germline V gene lookup returns CDR1 WSHSY and CDR2 SAAADI. The CDR3: CASSDGRAGTEAFF. The CDR3 region has the DNA TGCGCCAGCAGTGATGGCAGGGCGGGGACTGAAGCTTTCTTT.